This TCR beta chain was captured in a study of response to subunit inactivated influenza vaccine. This clonotype was recorded many times. There are 15 residues in the CDR3. The V gene lost 7 bases and the J gene lost 5 bases, with 18 bases spanning the gap. In TCRdb, the RT-PCR reads were re-called with MiXCR into one record per CDR3 protein. This repertoire shows about 480,000 distinct CDR3 sequences, around 9.9% found once; its top ten account for roughly 12%. The rearrangement uses TRBV12-3 or TRBV12-4 and TRBJ2-1; possibly TRBD2 for D (6 bases). Source: PBMCs from blood, taken roughly 48 days after vaccination. This sequence was found in a man in his fifties or sixties who received an inactivated influenza vaccine. In nucleotides, the CDR3 is TGTGCCAGCAATACTGACTTAGCGGAAGACAATGAGCAGTTCTTC. It specifies CASNTDLAEDNEQFF.